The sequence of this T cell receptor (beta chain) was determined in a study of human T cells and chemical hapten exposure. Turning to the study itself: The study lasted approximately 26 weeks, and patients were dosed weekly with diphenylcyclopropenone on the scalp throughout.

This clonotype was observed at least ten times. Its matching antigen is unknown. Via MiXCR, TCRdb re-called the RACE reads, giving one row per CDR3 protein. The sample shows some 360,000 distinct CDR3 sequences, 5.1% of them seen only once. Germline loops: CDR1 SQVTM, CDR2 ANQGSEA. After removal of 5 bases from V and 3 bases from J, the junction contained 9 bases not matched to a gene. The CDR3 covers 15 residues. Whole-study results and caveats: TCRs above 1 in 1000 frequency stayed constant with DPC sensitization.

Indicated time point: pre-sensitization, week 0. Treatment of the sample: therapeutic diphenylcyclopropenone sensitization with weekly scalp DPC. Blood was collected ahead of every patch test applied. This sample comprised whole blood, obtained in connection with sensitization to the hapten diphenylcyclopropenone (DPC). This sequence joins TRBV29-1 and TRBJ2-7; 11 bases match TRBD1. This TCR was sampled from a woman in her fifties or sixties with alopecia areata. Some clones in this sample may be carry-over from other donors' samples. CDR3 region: CSVSGTGTGGYEQYF. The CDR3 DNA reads TGCAGCGTTTCCGGGACCGGGACAGGGGGCTACGAGCAGTACTTC.